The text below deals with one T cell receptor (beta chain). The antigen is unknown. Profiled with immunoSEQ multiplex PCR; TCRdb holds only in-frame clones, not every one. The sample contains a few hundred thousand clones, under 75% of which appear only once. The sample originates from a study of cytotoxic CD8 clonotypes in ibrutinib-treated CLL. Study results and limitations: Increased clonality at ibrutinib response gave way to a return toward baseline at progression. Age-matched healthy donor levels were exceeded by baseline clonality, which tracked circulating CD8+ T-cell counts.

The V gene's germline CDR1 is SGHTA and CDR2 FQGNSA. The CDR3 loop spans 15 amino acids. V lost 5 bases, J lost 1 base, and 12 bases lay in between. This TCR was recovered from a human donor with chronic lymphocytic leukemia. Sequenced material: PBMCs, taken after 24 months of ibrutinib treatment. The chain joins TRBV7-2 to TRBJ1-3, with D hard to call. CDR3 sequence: CASSLTIGSGNTIYF. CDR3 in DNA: TGTGCCAGCAGCCTGACCATAGGGTCTGGAAACACCATATATTTT.